The source of this T cell receptor (beta chain) is a study of T cells in Graves' hyperthyroidism and ophthalmopathy. Study-wide findings and caveats: Ophthalmopathy stood apart from stable hyperthyroidism in a 13 V-J model.

TCR beta CDR3 regions were amplified from RNA transcripts. The HTBI primer set drove a first-round RT-PCR of the TCR CDR3. TCRdb reprocessed the multiplex PCR reads with MiXCR, giving one entry per CDR3 protein. The sample lists roughly 640,000 distinct CDR3 sequences, about a sixth occurring once. On this clonotype: Its antigen is as yet unknown.

The V end lost 5 bases, the J end lost 1 base, and 10 bases lay between the germline ends. CDR1 and CDR2 from the germline V gene are KGHSH and LQKENI. This CDR3 contains 14 residues. This receptor was obtained from a woman aged 40 to 50 with Graves' ophthalmopathy. J is TRBJ2-3 and V is TRBV18; D not certain. Material for sequencing was blood. CDR3 amino acids: CASSSLSGTDTQYF. The DNA for the CDR3 is TGTGCCAGCTCATCCCTCTCGGGCACAGATACGCAGTATTTT.